This TCR beta chain comes out of a study of early T cells in non-severe SARS-CoV-2 infection. Study details: Chains were unpaired, as sequencing was done on bulk RNA from unsorted whole blood. Broader study findings: Anti-spike CD8 responses were favored by VDJdb matching, which missed private and CD4 specificities.

CDR3 length: 12 amino acids. Deletions cut 0 bases from V and 1 base from J, with 1 base between. Germline CDR1 and CDR2: SGHTS and YDEGEE. This clonotype was recorded a few times. The antigen is undetermined. Unique molecular identifier tags were affixed to discrete cDNA molecules. TCRdb used MiXCR to reprocess the 5' RACE reads, holding one entry per CDR3 protein. This table holds approximately 42,000 distinct CDR3 sequences, less than 8.5% found once. The TCR comes from an adult who was a healthcare worker with PCR-confirmed SARS-CoV-2 infection or an uninfected control (not recorded which). Sequences were obtained from whole blood. The V and J genes are TRBV5-8 and TRBJ2-5, with unresolved D. The CDR3 coding sequence is TGTGCCAGCAGCTTGGCCCAAGAGACCCAGTACTTC. This sequence encodes CASSLAQETQYF.